The rows below give T cell receptor beta chains drawn from one sample of a study of T cells in Graves' hyperthyroidism and ophthalmopathy. In TCRdb, the multiplex PCR reads were re-called with MiXCR into one record per CDR3 protein. This sample yields approximately 610,000 distinct CDR3 sequences, of which under 15% are seen a single time; 4.3% belongs to the top ten. Sequenced material: blood. The receptors originated from a woman in her forties with Graves' ophthalmopathy. Both conserved end residues are part of each CDR3. The D gene is left open where the match is weak. Some rows have no size entry. The others give once, few or many, or a class for an expanded clone.

j_call,v_call,clone_size,d_call,cdr3_nt,cdr3_aa
TRBJ1-2,TRBV2,.,.,TGTGCCAGCAGTCAATTGACATGGGGCGATGGCTACACCTTC,CASSQLTWGDGYTF
TRBJ2-7,TRBV30,.,.,TGTGCCTGGAGTGTCAACCCGGGACAACCCGAAAACTTC,CAWSVNPGQPENF
TRBJ2-7,TRBV28,many,.,TGTGCCAGCAGGACCGCTTTAAACGAGCAGTACTTC,CASRTALNEQYF
TRBJ1-1,TRBV11-2,.,TRBD1,TGTGCCAGCAGCGACGCCCGGACAGGTGGGACTGAAGCTTTCTTT,CASSDARTGGTEAFF
TRBJ2-2,TRBV10-3,many,TRBD1,TGTGCCATCAGTGACGCAGGGGGACACACCGGGGAGCTGTTTTTT,CAISDAGGHTGELFF
TRBJ2-7,TRBV6-1,few,TRBD2,TGTGCCAGCAAAGATTCGAGCGGGAGCTCCTACGAGCAGTACTTC,CASKDSSGSSYEQYF
TRBJ2-7,TRBV10-3,.,.,TGTGCCACCAAGGAGGGAACAGGGGAGTTCTACGAGCAGTACTTC,CATKEGTGEFYEQYF
TRBJ1-1,TRBV6-5,.,TRBD1,TGTGCCAGCAGTTACTGGACAGGGGGCTCGAACACTGAAGCTTTCTTT,CASSYWTGGSNTEAFF
TRBJ2-7,TRBV15,many,TRBD2,TGTGCCACCACCCAACGTTCGGGGGGGGCCTCCTACGAGCAGTACTTC,CATTQRSGGASYEQYF
TRBJ1-5,TRBV28,many,TRBD1,TGTGCCAGCAGCAAGCCTGACAGGGAAGATCAGCCCCAGCATTTT,CASSKPDREDQPQHF
TRBJ2-7,TRBV6-1,.,.,TGTGCCAGCAGTGAATGGCGAAGGGGTGAGCAGTACTTC,CASSEWRRGEQYF
TRBJ2-7,TRBV27,.,TRBD1,TGTGCCAGCAGAGACAGGGGGCTGGGCGAGCAGTACTTC,CASRDRGLGEQYF
TRBJ1-1,TRBV12-3/TRBV12-4,many,TRBD1,TGTGCCAGCAGTTCCAGACAGGGGAACACTGAAGCTTTCTTT,CASSSRQGNTEAFF
TRBJ1-5,TRBV2,many,TRBD1,TGTGCCAGCAGGAACAGGGGCACAAGCAATCAGCCCCAGCATTTT,CASRNRGTSNQPQHF
TRBJ2-7,TRBV28,many,.,TGTGCCAGCAGTTCCTATCGTGGGGGGTACGAGCAGTACTTC,CASSSYRGGYEQYF
TRBJ2-5,TRBV12-3/TRBV12-4,.,.,TGTGCCAGCAGTTTTGGAGGGTCGGTGACAAAGCAAGAGACCCAGTACTTC,CASSFGGSVTKQETQYF
TRBJ2-7,TRBV2,many,TRBD1,TGTGCCAGCAGTGAAGGGACAGGGGCGGACGAGCAGTACTTC,CASSEGTGADEQYF
TRBJ1-3,TRBV11-2,.,.,TGTGCCAGCAGCTCTAGTAAAACAAATTGGGCTGGAAACACCATATATTTT,CASSSSKTNWAGNTIYF
TRBJ1-5,TRBV28,many,.,TGTGCCAGCAGTCAACCTATCGGGGAGGGGCTCCCTAATCAGCCCCAGCATTTT,CASSQPIGEGLPNQPQHF
TRBJ2-1,TRBV7-9,.,.,TGTGCCAGCAGCTTCACAGAGGGGAACTACAATGAGCAGTTCTTC,CASSFTEGNYNEQFF
TRBJ1-1,TRBV28,many,TRBD1,TGTGCCACCGGACAGGGAGATTTGAACACTGAAGCTTTCTTT,CATGQGDLNTEAFF
TRBJ1-2,TRBV7-9,many,TRBD1,TGTGCCAGCAGAGGAGGGACAGGACTTTTTGGCTACACCTTC,CASRGGTGLFGYTF
TRBJ2-6,TRBV30,.,.,TGTGCCTGGAGGGTAGGCTCTGGGGCCAACGTCCTGACTTTC,CAWRVGSGANVLTF
TRBJ2-5,TRBV14,few,TRBD2,TGTGCCAGCACCCTAAGGAGTAGCCTACTAGCGGGAGGCCGATGGGGGCGGGGGGAGACCCAGTACTTC,CASTLRSSLLAGGRWGRGETQYF
TRBJ2-7,TRBV6-2/TRBV6-3,many,TRBD2,TGTGCCAGCAGCCCAGGACTAGCGGGAGCCGTCGAGCAGTACTTC,CASSPGLAGAVEQYF
TRBJ2-7,TRBV7-9,many,.,TGTGCCAGCAGTCCCCGGGACAACTACGAGCAGTACTTC,CASSPRDNYEQYF
TRBJ2-2,TRBV11-2,few,.,TGTGCCAGCAGCCCTAGTGCCCCGGGGATAGGCGGCACCGGGGAGCTGTTTTTT,CASSPSAPGIGGTGELFF
TRBJ2-7,TRBV28,few,.,TGTGCCAGCACCCGGGGCCGCGCCTACGAGCAGTACTTC,CASTRGRAYEQYF
TRBJ2-7,TRBV25-1,many,.,TGTGCCAGCAGTGAAGGGGCTGGTGGATCGGACGAGCAGTACTTC,CASSEGAGGSDEQYF
TRBJ2-7,TRBV27,many,.,TGTGCCAGCAGTTTAGACCTCGGCTACGAGCAGTACTTC,CASSLDLGYEQYF
TRBJ2-7,TRBV12-3/TRBV12-4,many,TRBD2,TGTGCCAGCAGTGCGGGCCTAGCGGGAGTCGAGCAGTACTTC,CASSAGLAGVEQYF
TRBJ2-2,TRBV11-2,many,TRBD2,TGTGCCAGCAGCGTCGGGACTAGCGGGATTATCGGGGAGCTGTTTTTT,CASSVGTSGIIGELFF
TRBJ1-6,TRBV19,many,TRBD1,TGTGCCAGTAGGTCGCAGGGGGCTAATTCACCCCTCCACTTT,CASRSQGANSPLHF
TRBJ2-5,TRBV30,many,TRBD1,TGTGCCGGCCGGACAGGGGCTTCGGAGACCCAGTACTTC,CAGRTGASETQYF
TRBJ2-7,TRBV6-4,.,TRBD2,TGTGCCAGCAGTACCAACTTGAGGGCGACTAGCGGGAGGGTCGAGCAGTACTTC,CASSTNLRATSGRVEQYF
TRBJ2-7,TRBV6-5,many,TRBD1,TGTGCCAGCAGTTACTTGGTCGACAGGGGGCTGGAGCAGTACTTC,CASSYLVDRGLEQYF
TRBJ2-7,TRBV4-1,few,.,TGCGCCAGCAGCCAAGGCGGGGCTATTTCCTACGAGCAGTACTTC,CASSQGGAISYEQYF
TRBJ1-2,TRBV12-3/TRBV12-4,many,TRBD1,TGTGCCAGCACCCTACAGGGGCCATATGGCTACACCTTC,CASTLQGPYGYTF
TRBJ2-7,TRBV2,many,.,TGTGCCAGCAGTGTGGGGGGGCGCGTCTACGAGCAGTACTTC,CASSVGGRVYEQYF
TRBJ1-1,TRBV6-5,.,TRBD1,TGTGCCAGCAGTTACTGGGGGACAGGGGAGATGAACACTGAAGCTTTCTTT,CASSYWGTGEMNTEAFF
TRBJ2-7,TRBV28,many,TRBD2,TGTGCCAGCACCCCCCTCCCGCGGGGGGCCTACGAGCAGTACTTC,CASTPLPRGAYEQYF
TRBJ2-7,TRBV28,many,TRBD2,TGTGCCAGCAGTCCGTCACTAGCGGGAATGAACGAGCAGTACTTC,CASSPSLAGMNEQYF
TRBJ1-1,TRBV6-2/TRBV6-3,many,TRBD1,TGTGCCAGCATCATACAGGGGGCGAACACTGAAGCTTTCTTT,CASIIQGANTEAFF
TRBJ2-2,TRBV28,many,.,TGTGCCAGCACGGAACGCTCAAACACCGGGGAGCTGTTTTTT,CASTERSNTGELFF
TRBJ2-4,TRBV12-3/TRBV12-4,.,.,TGTGCCAGCAGTAGGGACTCAAACATTCAGTACTTC,CASSRDSNIQYF
TRBJ2-5,TRBV20-1,.,TRBD1,TGCAGTGCTAGGGCACCTTACAGGGGAGAGACCCAGTACTTC,CSARAPYRGETQYF
TRBJ1-1,TRBV29-1,many,TRBD1,TGCAGCGCGACAGGGGGCAGGGCTGAAGCTTTCTTT,CSATGGRAEAFF
TRBJ1-5,TRBV20-1,few,.,TGCAGTGCGGAGGACAGCAGCAATCAGCCCCAGCATTTT,CSAEDSSNQPQHF
TRBJ2-7,TRBV11-1,few,.,TGTGCCAGCAGCCCCCGAGGAGGCTTCCAACCCTCCGAGCAGTACTTC,CASSPRGGFQPSEQYF
TRBJ2-7,TRBV20-1,.,TRBD2,TGCAGTGCTAGAACGACGACTAGCGGGACCTACGAGCAGTACTTC,CSARTTTSGTYEQYF
TRBJ2-5,TRBV12-3/TRBV12-4,.,.,TGTGCCAGCACTAGACTGCCGGAAGAGACCCAGTACTTC,CASTRLPEETQYF
TRBJ2-7,TRBV20-1,many,TRBD2,TGCAGTGCTGACGGGGAACCAGCGGGATCCTACGAGCAGTACTTC,CSADGEPAGSYEQYF
TRBJ1-1,TRBV10-3,many,.,TGTGCCATCAGTGACCCGGGACGCCCGTCTCGAGGTAAAGCTTTCTTT,CAISDPGRPSRGKAFF
TRBJ2-5,TRBV6-2/TRBV6-3,once,.,TGTGCCAGCTCTAGGCACCAGGGGACCGCGGACTCTTTGGGAGAGACCCAGTACTTC,CASSRHQGTADSLGETQYF
TRBJ1-1,TRBV11-1,.,.,TGTGCCAGCAGCTTAGAAGTTGGACCGGTGGTCACTGAAGCTTTCTTT,CASSLEVGPVVTEAFF